These T cell receptor beta chains were read from a single sample in a study of blood T cell repertoires in COVID-19. The assay was immunoSEQ multiplex PCR, and TCRdb's table has in-frame clones only and misses some. This table has 130,000 or so clones, about 80% appearing once. Input material: peripheral blood. The receptor source for this set is a woman older than 75 with acute or convalescent COVID-19. CDR3s include the opening cysteine and the closing phenylalanine or tryptophan. The order of the fields is V gene, clone size, CDR3 protein. The size field is filled for only some rows; it gives once, few, many or a size class.

V gene: TRBV18
clone size: -
CDR3 protein: CASSPLGGEGTEAFF

V gene: TRBV4-1
clone size: -
CDR3 protein: CASSLSVGAGSGELFF

V gene: TRBV7-9
clone size: -
CDR3 protein: CASSTGQGWQSAQHF

V gene: TRBV19
clone size: -
CDR3 protein: CASSIEEHTGELFF

V gene: TRBV15
clone size: -
CDR3 protein: CATSRVQATLGQPQHF

V gene: TRBV11-3
clone size: once
CDR3 protein: CASSSRRGGYDINEQFF

V gene: TRBV6-1
clone size: -
CDR3 protein: CASSEQIGSTEAFF

V gene: TRBV18
clone size: -
CDR3 protein: CASSPQATIGNQPQHF

V gene: TRBV11-2
clone size: -
CDR3 protein: CASSSNTGPTNYGYTF

V gene: TRBV10-3
clone size: -
CDR3 protein: CAITPQRNTEAFF

V gene: TRBV18
clone size: -
CDR3 protein: CASSPGRATKGETQYF

V gene: TRBV6-4
clone size: -
CDR3 protein: CASNLLGQATEAFF

V gene: TRBV5-1
clone size: -
CDR3 protein: CASSFEEGRGYNSPLHF

V gene: TRBV6-5
clone size: -
CDR3 protein: CASSLGTQPREQYF

V gene: TRBV3-1/TRBV3-2
clone size: -
CDR3 protein: CASSRTLGGAYEQYF

V gene: TRBV19
clone size: -
CDR3 protein: CASSLSLFPRNEQFF

V gene: TRBV5-5
clone size: -
CDR3 protein: CASSAGTGKADTQYF

V gene: TRBV14
clone size: -
CDR3 protein: CASSQLRGTEAFF

V gene: TRBV24-1
clone size: -
CDR3 protein: CATSEGEGAGTGELFF

V gene: TRBV29-1
clone size: -
CDR3 protein: CSDVTGGGGYTF

V gene: TRBV5-1
clone size: -
CDR3 protein: CASSDRVNTEAFF

V gene: TRBV6-5
clone size: few
CDR3 protein: CASSYSWTGGYEQFF

V gene: TRBV5-4
clone size: -
CDR3 protein: CASSTVGQGSDTQYF

V gene: TRBV9
clone size: few
CDR3 protein: CASSVAPTDRVNTIYF

V gene: TRBV3-1/TRBV3-2
clone size: -
CDR3 protein: CASSQSPGASSGYTF